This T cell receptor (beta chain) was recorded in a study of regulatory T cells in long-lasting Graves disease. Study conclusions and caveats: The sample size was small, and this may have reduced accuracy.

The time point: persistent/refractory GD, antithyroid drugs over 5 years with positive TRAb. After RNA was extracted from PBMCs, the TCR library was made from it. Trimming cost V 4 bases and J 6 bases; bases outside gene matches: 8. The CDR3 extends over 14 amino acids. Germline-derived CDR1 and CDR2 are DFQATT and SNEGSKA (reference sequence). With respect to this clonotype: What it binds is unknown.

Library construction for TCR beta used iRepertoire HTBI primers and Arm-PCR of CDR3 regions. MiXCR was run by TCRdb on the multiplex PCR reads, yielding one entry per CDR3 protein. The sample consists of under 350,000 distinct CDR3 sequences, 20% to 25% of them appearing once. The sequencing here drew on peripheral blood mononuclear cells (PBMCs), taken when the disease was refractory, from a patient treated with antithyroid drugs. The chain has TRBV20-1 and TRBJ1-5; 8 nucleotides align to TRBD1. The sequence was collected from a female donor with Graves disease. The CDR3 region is CSATFTGGRQPQHF. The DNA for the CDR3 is TGCAGTGCTACTTTTACAGGGGGACGTCAGCCCCAGCATTTT.